This T cell receptor (beta chain) was captured by sequencing in a study of CXCR4 blockade with PD-1 therapy in pancreatic cancer (dated by TCRdb to between 2018 and 2020). Notes on the research overall: The study analyzed resected pancreatic ductal adenocarcinoma using both multiplex immunohistochemistry and TCRbeta immunosequencing, alongside ex vivo slice culture that tested PD-1 and CXCR4 blockade. To look at intratumoral heterogeneity, the researchers TCR-sequenced two geographically distinct regions from each of about six tumors.

Findings and caveats that apply to the study as a whole: Because only TCRbeta chains were sequenced, true antigen-specificity overlap among convergent dominant clones remained unconfirmed while awaiting paired alpha-beta single-cell sequencing. Although tumors showed clonal expansion, with a mean productive clonality of about 0.15 compared with around 0.05 in healthy blood, clonality was not correlated with survival. A strong correlation was found between amino acid clone frequency and the number of distinct nucleotide rearrangements encoding each amino acid clone, suggesting convergent selection by common tumor antigens.

Of note for this clone: The antigen it binds to is not known. No quality values exist for individual bases; no much larger clone is one base distant.

The CDR3 numbers 12 residues from cysteine through phenylalanine. Only CDR3 DNA is held: 36 bases, read in frame from base 1. A distance of 10 bases separates the germline ends of V and J, which lose 0 bases and 11 bases respectively. In the germline V gene, CDR1 corresponds to MNHGY and CDR2 to SAAAGT. Extracted DNA was used for immunosequencing of TCRbeta CDR3 regions with the immunoSEQ Assay at Adaptive Biotechnologies. The source study handled its data this way. To measure the absolute abundance of each unique TCRbeta CDR3, the sequences were collapsed and filtered. Clonality was calculated as 1 minus Pielou's evenness, using only productive in-frame rearrangements. Regional overlap tracked the top 100 nucleotide rearrangements across paired samples, with Morisita index comparing paired versus unrelated samples. The immunoSEQ Rearrangement Details tool was used to assess whether nucleotide rearrangements converged onto identical amino acid sequences. The source is immuneACCESS, and TCRdb retained only in-frame sequences with V and J called. Part of the clones is not carried over; for the studies checked, unresolved V genes explain less than half of this, and the remainder is unexplained. V, J and clone size are those of that table, while D and trimming were read from the DNA. This sample holds about 5,000 clones; 50% to 60% were observed only once. Clones ranked in the top ten supply 13% to 15% of the sample.

The patients who supplied the archived tumor blocks had received no neoadjuvant therapy before resection. In the preserved-tissue arm of the study, 30 surgical resection samples from approximately 24 previously untreated pancreatic ductal adenocarcinoma patients were used. DNA for the resection arm was extracted from ten 5-micron curls of FFPE tumor cut next to the multiplex immunohistochemistry slide. The V and J genes are TRBV6-8 and TRBJ1-1; D gene: possibly TRBD1, on 5 matching bases. The TCR sequence derives from a human donor with pancreatic ductal adenocarcinoma. Sequenced sample: tumor tissue. The encoded CDR3 is CASSYSQGFAFF. The sequenced DNA: TGTGCCAGCAGTTACTCGCAGGGATTCGCTTTCTTT.